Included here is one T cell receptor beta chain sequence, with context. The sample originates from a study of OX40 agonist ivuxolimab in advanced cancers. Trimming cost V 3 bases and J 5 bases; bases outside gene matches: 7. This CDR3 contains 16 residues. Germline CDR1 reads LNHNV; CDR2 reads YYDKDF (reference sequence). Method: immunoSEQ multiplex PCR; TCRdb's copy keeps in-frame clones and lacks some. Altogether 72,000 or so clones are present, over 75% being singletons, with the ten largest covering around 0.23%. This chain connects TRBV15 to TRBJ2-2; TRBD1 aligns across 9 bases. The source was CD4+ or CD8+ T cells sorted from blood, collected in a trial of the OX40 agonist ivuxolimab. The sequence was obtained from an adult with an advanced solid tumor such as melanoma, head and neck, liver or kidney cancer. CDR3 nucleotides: TGTGCCACCAGCAGCTATTTCGGGACAGGGACCGGGGAGCTGTTTTTT. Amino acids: CATSSYFGTGTGELFF.